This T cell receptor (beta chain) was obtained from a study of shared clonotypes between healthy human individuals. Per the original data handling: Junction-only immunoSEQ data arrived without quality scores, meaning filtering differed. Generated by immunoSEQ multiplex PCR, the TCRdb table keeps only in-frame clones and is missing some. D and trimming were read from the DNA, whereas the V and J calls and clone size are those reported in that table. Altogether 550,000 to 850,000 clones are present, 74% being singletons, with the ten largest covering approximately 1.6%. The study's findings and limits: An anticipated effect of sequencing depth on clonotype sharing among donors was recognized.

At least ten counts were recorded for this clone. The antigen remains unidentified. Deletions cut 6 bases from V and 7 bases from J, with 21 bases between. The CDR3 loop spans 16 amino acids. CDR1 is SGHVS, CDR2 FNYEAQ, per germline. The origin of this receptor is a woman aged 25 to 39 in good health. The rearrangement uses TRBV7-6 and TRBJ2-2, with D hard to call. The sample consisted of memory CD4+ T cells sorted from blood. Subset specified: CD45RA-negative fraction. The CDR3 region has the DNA TGTGCCAGCAGTTATTTTCTGATATCGGGTGGCGGGGAGCTGTTTTTT. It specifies CASSYFLISGGGELFF.